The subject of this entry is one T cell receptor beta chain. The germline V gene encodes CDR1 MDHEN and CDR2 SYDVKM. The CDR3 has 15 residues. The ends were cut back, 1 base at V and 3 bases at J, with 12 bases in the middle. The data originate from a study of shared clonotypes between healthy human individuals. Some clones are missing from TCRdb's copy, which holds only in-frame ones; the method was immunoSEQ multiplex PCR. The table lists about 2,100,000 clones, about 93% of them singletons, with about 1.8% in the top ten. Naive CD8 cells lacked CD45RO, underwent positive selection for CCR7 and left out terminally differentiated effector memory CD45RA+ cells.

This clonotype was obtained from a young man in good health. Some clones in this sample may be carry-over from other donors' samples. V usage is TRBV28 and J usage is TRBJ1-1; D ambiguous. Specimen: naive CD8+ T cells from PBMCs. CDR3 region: CASSLYLKVDTEAFF. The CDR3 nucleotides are TGTGCCAGCAGTTTATATCTTAAGGTGGACACTGAAGCTTTCTTT.